This TCR beta chain is drawn from a study of T cell repertoires in aging, cancer and after chemotherapy. Trimming stripped 0 bases from V and 7 bases from J, with 7 bases between. Germline CDR1 reads MNHEY; CDR2 reads SVGAGI. The CDR3 contains 13 residues. Amplification of TCR beta used genomic DNA extracted from peripheral blood. Multiplex touch-down PCR with TRB-A/B primers amplified rearranged V-D-J TRB sequences. In TCRdb, the multiplex PCR reads were re-called with MiXCR into one record per CDR3 protein. Altogether 7,500 or so distinct CDR3 sequences are present, 35% to 45% being singletons, with the ten largest covering 14% to 15%.

The sample taken for sequencing was blood. The source is a human donor in good health. The chain uses TRBV6-5 and TRBJ2-1; no firm D call. CDR3 protein: CASSYSMLNEQFF. The CDR3 coding sequence is TGTGCCAGCAGTTACTCGATGTTAAATGAGCAGTTCTTC.